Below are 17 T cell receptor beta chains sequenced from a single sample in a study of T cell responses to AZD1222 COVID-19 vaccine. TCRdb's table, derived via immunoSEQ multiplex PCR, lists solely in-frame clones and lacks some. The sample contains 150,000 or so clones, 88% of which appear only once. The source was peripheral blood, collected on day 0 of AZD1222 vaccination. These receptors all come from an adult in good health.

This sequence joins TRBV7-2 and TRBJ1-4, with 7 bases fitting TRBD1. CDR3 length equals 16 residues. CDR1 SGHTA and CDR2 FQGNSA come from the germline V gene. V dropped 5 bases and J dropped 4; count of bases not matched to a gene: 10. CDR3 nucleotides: TGTGCCAGCAGCGCAAGAGGGTCAGGGGGTAATGAAAAACTGTTTTTT. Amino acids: CASSARGSGGNEKLFF.

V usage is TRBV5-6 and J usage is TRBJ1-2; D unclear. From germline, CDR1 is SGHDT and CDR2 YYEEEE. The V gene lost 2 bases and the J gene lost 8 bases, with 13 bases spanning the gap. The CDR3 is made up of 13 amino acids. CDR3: CASSLDLQPGYTF. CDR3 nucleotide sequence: TGTGCCAGCAGCTTAGACCTTCAACCGGGCTACACCTTC.

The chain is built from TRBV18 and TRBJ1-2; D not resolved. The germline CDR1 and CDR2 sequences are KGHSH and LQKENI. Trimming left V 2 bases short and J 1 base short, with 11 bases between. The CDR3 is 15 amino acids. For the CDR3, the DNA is TGTGCCAGCTCACCATCCAATAGCCTTAACTATGGCTACACCTTC. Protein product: CASSPSNSLNYGYTF.

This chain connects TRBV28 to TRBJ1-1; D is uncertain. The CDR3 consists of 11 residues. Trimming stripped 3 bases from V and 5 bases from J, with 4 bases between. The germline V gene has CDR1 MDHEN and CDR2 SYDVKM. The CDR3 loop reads CASSFRTEAFF. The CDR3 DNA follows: TGTGCCAGCAGTTTTAGGACTGAAGCTTTCTTT.

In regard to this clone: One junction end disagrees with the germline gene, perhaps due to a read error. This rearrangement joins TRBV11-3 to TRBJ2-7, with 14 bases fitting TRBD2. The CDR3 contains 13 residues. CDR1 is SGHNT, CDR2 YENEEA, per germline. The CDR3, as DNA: TGTGCCAGCAGTTCGGGGACTAGCGGGAGAGTTCGCTTC. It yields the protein CASSSGTSGRVRF.

The CDR3 coding sequence is TGTGCCAGTAGTATAGGTCGGACTACTGGCATGGAGACCCAGTACTTC. This gives the protein CASSIGRTTGMETQYF. This rearrangement joins TRBV19 to TRBJ2-5; a weak D match, TRBD2 (6 bases). The CDR3 covers 16 residues. Germline assignment: CDR1 LNHDA and CDR2 SQIVND (reference sequence). Trimming took off 1 base at V and 5 bases at J, with 17 bases between the two ends.

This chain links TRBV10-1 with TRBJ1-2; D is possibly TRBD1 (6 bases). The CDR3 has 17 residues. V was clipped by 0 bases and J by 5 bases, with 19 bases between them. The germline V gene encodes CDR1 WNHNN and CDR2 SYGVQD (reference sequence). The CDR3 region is CASSESRDRRTHYGYTF. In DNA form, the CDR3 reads TGCGCCAGCAGTGAGTCGAGAGACAGGCGAACCCATTATGGCTACACCTTC.

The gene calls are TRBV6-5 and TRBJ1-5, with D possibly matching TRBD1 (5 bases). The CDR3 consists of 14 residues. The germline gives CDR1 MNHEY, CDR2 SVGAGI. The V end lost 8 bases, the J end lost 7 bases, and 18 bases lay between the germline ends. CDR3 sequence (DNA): TGTGCCAGCTCACATCGGGGGTCCGGGCAGCCCCAGCATTTT. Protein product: CASSHRGSGQPQHF.

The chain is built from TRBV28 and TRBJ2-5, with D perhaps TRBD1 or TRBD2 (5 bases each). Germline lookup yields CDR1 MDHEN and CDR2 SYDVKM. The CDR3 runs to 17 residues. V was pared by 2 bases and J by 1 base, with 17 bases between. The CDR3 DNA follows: TGTGCCAGCAGTTTAGGGGACCGGGGCCCGTTCCAAGAGACCCAGTACTTC. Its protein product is CASSLGDRGPFQETQYF.

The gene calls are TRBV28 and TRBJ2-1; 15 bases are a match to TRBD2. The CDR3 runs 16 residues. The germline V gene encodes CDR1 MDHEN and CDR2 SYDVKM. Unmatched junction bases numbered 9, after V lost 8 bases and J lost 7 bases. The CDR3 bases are TGTGCCAGCCTTCCCTATGGGACTAGCGGGAGGAATGAGCAGTTCTTC. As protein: CASLPYGTSGRNEQFF.

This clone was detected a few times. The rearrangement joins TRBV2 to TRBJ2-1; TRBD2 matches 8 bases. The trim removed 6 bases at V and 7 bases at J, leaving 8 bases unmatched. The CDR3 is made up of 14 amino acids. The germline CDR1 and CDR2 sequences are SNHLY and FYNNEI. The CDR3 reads CASSRTGTRNEQFF. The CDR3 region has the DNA TGTGCCAGCAGCCGAACCGGGACTAGAAATGAGCAGTTCTTC.

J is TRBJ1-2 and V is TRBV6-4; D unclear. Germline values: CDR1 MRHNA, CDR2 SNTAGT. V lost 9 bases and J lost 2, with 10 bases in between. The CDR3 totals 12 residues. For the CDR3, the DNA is TGTGCCAGGCAAGAGGTAAACTATGGCTACACCTTC. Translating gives CARQEVNYGYTF.

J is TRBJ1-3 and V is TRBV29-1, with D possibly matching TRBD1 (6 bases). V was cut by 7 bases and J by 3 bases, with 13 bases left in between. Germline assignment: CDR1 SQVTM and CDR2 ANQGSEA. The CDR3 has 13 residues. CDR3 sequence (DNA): TGCAGCGCCCGCGCAGGGGATGGAAACACCATATATTTT. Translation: CSARAGDGNTIYF. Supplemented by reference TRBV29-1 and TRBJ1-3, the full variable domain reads SAVISQKPSRDICQRGTSLTIQCQVDSQVTMMFWYRQQPGQSLTLIATANQGSEATYESGFVIDKFPISRPNLTFSTLTVSNMSPEDSSIYLCSARAGDGNTIYFGEGSWLTVV.

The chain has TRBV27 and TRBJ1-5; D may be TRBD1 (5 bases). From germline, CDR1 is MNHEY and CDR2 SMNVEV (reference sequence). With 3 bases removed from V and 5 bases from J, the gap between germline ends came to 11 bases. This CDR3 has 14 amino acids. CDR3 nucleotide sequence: TGTGCCAGCAGTTTTCGCGGGGACGATCAGCCCCAGCATTTT. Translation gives CASSFRGDDQPQHF.

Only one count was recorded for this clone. CDR3 residues: CASRGTGGSYGYTF. In nucleotides, the CDR3 is TGTGCCAGCAGGGGGACAGGCGGCTCCTATGGCTACACCTTC. V is TRBV2 and J is TRBJ1-2, with 8 bases that match TRBD1. CDR1 is SNHLY, CDR2 FYNNEI, per germline. Trimming removed 6 bases from V and 4 bases from J; junction bases left unmatched: 7. This CDR3 is built from 14 residues.

CDR3: CASSRLPGLAGAPDTQYF. The CDR3 nucleotides are TGTGCCAGCAGCCGCCTTCCGGGACTAGCGGGAGCGCCAGATACGCAGTATTTT. The rearrangement links TRBV3-1 (or the pseudogene TRBV3-2) to TRBJ2-3; 14 bases are shared with TRBD2. Looked up from germline, CDR1 is LGHDT and CDR2 is YNNKEL (reference sequence). The CDR3 is 18 amino acids. The V gene end was trimmed by 4 bases and the J gene end by 4 bases; junction bases not matched to a gene: 10.

The CDR3 is CASSSKGGANYGYTF. In DNA form, the CDR3 reads TGTGCCAGTAGTTCGAAAGGGGGAGCTAACTATGGCTACACCTTC. The chain couples TRBV19 to TRBJ1-2; D may be TRBD1 (6 bases). Germline V gene lookup returns CDR1 LNHDA and CDR2 SQIVND (reference sequence). V was cut by 5 bases and J by 0 bases, with 13 bases left in between. The CDR3 sequence is 15 residues long.